Listed below are T cell receptor beta chains from one sample, sequenced in a study of identical twins. TCRdb redid the calling of the 5' RACE reads with MiXCR, one entry per CDR3 protein. The profile shows under 900,000 distinct CDR3 sequences, approximately 13% of them singletons. These data were also reused for a study on yellow fever vaccine responses in identical twins.

The source material was PBMCs. Receptors originate from a woman under 30 in good health. The CDR3 runs from the conserved cysteine through the conserved F or W. A D gene is named only where the DNA matches it firmly. A row's size may be missing; if present it is once, few, many or a size class.

clone size,CDR3 length,V gene,J gene,D gene,CDR3 DNA,CDR3 protein
few,14,TRBV3-1,TRBJ1-1,.,TGTGCCAGCAGCCAAGATACCAGATACACTGAAGCTTTCTTT,CASSQDTRYTEAFF
few,15,TRBV6-1,TRBJ1-2,.,TGTGCCAGCACCCGAAAGGGGGACGCTAACTATGGCTACACCTTC,CASTRKGDANYGYTF
many,14,TRBV5-1,TRBJ2-1,.,TGCGCCAGCAGCTTCTCAGGGGCCGACAATGAGCAGTTCTTC,CASSFSGADNEQFF
.,15,TRBV9,TRBJ1-2,TRBD1,TGTGCCAGCAGCCCCTCCACAGGGGTGAGGTGGGGCTACACCTTC,CASSPSTGVRWGYTF
few,16,TRBV7-8,TRBJ2-1,TRBD2,TGTGCCAGCGGCGCTAGCGGCATTCCCTCCTACAATGAGCAGTTCTTC,CASGASGIPSYNEQFF
.,17,TRBV29-1,TRBJ2-3,TRBD2,TGCAGCGTTGAGTCATCGCTAGCGGGGAGCTTATCAGATACGCAGTATTTT,CSVESSLAGSLSDTQYF
.,15,TRBV6-5,TRBJ2-5,.,TGTGCCAGCAGTTCGGGACCGAGAGAACAAGAGACCCAGTACTTC,CASSSGPREQETQYF
.,14,TRBV4-2,TRBJ2-4,.,TGTGCCAGCAGCCAAGGGCGGAACAAAAACATTCAGTACTTC,CASSQGRNKNIQYF
.,13,TRBV6-1,TRBJ2-7,TRBD2,TGTGCCAGCAAGACTAGCGGCTCCTACGAGCAGTACTTC,CASKTSGSYEQYF
.,16,TRBV20-1,TRBJ2-1,TRBD2,TGCAGTGCTAGAGATCCGGCTAGCGGGGGGTACAATGAGCAGTTCTTC,CSARDPASGGYNEQFF
many,14,TRBV12-3/TRBV12-4,TRBJ2-5,TRBD1,TGTGCCAGCAGCAAACCGGGACAGCGTGAGACCCAGTACTTC,CASSKPGQRETQYF
.,13,TRBV6-5,TRBJ2-7,TRBD1,TGTGCCAGCAGTTTACAGGGGAGACGCGAGCAGTACTTC,CASSLQGRREQYF
.,17,TRBV7-9,TRBJ1-1,.,TGTGCCAGCAGCTTATTTTCCAGGAGATTGATGAACACTGAAGCTTTCTTT,CASSLFSRRLMNTEAFF
.,16,TRBV2,TRBJ2-2,.,TGTGCCAGCAGTGAAGTCGGGACGGAGAACACCGGGGAGCTGTTTTTT,CASSEVGTENTGELFF
many,20,TRBV7-8,TRBJ2-1,TRBD2,TGTGCCAGCAGCTTAGGCTCGGGACTAGCGGGGGATAGCTCCTACAATGAGCAGTTCTTC,CASSLGSGLAGDSSYNEQFF
.,15,TRBV7-9,TRBJ2-4,TRBD2,TGTACCAGCAGCTCGGGACTAGCGGACCAAAACATTCAGTACTTC,CTSSSGLADQNIQYF
few,15,TRBV2,TRBJ2-7,TRBD1,TGTGCCAGCAGTGAAGGGGGACAGGGAGGGTACGAGCAGTACTTC,CASSEGGQGGYEQYF
.,15,TRBV2,TRBJ1-5,TRBD1,TGTGCCAGCAGTGGACAGGGGGGCAGCAATCAGCCCCAGCATTTT,CASSGQGGSNQPQHF
.,19,TRBV12-3/TRBV12-4,TRBJ2-3,TRBD2,TGTGCCAGCCGGAAGGGCCTAGCGGAGCCCGGGGCACACTTAGATACGCAGTATTTT,CASRKGLAEPGAHLDTQYF
few,12,TRBV25-1,TRBJ2-1,.,TGTGCCAGCATTGCCCGGTACAATGAGCAGTTCTTC,CASIARYNEQFF
.,14,TRBV5-4,TRBJ2-7,TRBD2,TGTGCCAGCCGGACTAGCGGGAGTCCCTACGAGCAGTACTTC,CASRTSGSPYEQYF
few,13,TRBV24-1,TRBJ2-5,.,TGTGCCACCAGAGCCACAGGACAAGAGACCCAGTACTTC,CATRATGQETQYF
.,17,TRBV7-6,TRBJ2-3,.,TGTGCCAGCAGCTTAGAACCGGACAGAGCCGCCACAGATACGCAGTATTTT,CASSLEPDRAATDTQYF
few,15,TRBV6-2/TRBV6-3,TRBJ2-2,TRBD2,TGTGCCAGCAGTTATCTCCTAGCGGGGACCGGGGAGCTGTTTTTT,CASSYLLAGTGELFF
few,16,TRBV12-3/TRBV12-4,TRBJ2-6,.,TGTGCCAGCAGTTTTTGGGGGGTTGCTGGGGCCAACGTCCTGACTTTC,CASSFWGVAGANVLTF
.,13,TRBV20-1,TRBJ2-7,TRBD2,TGCAGTGCTAGGATGGCGGGAGTCTACGAGCAGTACTTC,CSARMAGVYEQYF
many,15,TRBV7-8,TRBJ2-1,.,TGTGCCAGCAGCTTGCTAGTGGGTCTCGGTGGTGAGCAGTTCTTC,CASSLLVGLGGEQFF
few,15,TRBV2,TRBJ2-3,TRBD2,TGTGCCAGCAGGTTTAGCGGGAGCCGCACAGATACGCAGTATTTT,CASRFSGSRTDTQYF
.,15,TRBV15,TRBJ2-7,TRBD1,TGTGCCACCAGCGGGGGCCGGGACAGAGGATACGAGCAGTACTTC,CATSGGRDRGYEQYF
many,14,TRBV11-1,TRBJ2-1,.,TGTGCCAGCAGCTTAGACAACTCCTACAATGAGCAGTTCTTC,CASSLDNSYNEQFF
.,16,TRBV7-8,TRBJ2-3,.,TGTGCCAGCAGCTTATCCTTCCAGACTAGCACAGATACGCAGTATTTT,CASSLSFQTSTDTQYF
many,14,TRBV4-2,TRBJ1-6,.,TGTGCCAGCAGCCAAAAAGAGGAAGCTTCACCCCTCCACTTT,CASSQKEEASPLHF
many,11,TRBV29-1,TRBJ1-1,.,TGCAGCGTTGAGGGGTTGCGGGAAGCTTTCTTT,CSVEGLREAFF
.,14,TRBV11-2,TRBJ1-1,.,TGTGCCAGCAGCTCCGATCGAGTTAGCACTGAAGCTTTCTTT,CASSSDRVSTEAFF
once,16,TRBV6-6,TRBJ2-1,TRBD2,TGTGCCAGCAGGCTAGCGGGAGAAACTAGTAGGAATGAGCAGTTCTTC,CASRLAGETSRNEQFF
.,14,TRBV5-5,TRBJ2-1,TRBD2,TGTGCCGCGAATAGCGGGGTAAACTACAATGAGCAGTTCTTC,CAANSGVNYNEQFF
.,16,TRBV3-1,TRBJ2-7,TRBD2,TGTGCCAGCAGCCAGGAACGACTAGCCGTCTCCTACGAGCAGTACTTC,CASSQERLAVSYEQYF
few,15,TRBV12-3/TRBV12-4,TRBJ2-1,.,TGTGCCAGCAGGGAGAGCGGCCCTTCCTACAATGAGCAGTTCTTC,CASRESGPSYNEQFF
.,15,TRBV3-1,TRBJ1-6,.,TGTGCCAGCAGCCAAGTAGTGGGGGGCAATTCACCCCTCCACTTT,CASSQVVGGNSPLHF
.,11,TRBV27,TRBJ2-7,TRBD1,TGTGCCATCCGGACAGGTCCCGAGCAGTACTTC,CAIRTGPEQYF
many,10,TRBV7-9,TRBJ1-1,.,TGTGCCAGCAGCGCCGATGAAGCTTTCTTT,CASSADEAFF
.,15,TRBV11-2,TRBJ1-1,.,TGTGCCAGCAGTCTACCCTATACAGGGCGCACTGAAGCTTTCTTT,CASSLPYTGRTEAFF
few,13,TRBV3-1,TRBJ1-1,.,TGTGCCAGCAGCCAAGATCGACAGAGTGAAGCTTTCTTT,CASSQDRQSEAFF
.,12,TRBV3-1,TRBJ2-1,.,TGTGCCAGCAGCCAGACCAGAGCTGAGCAGTTCTTC,CASSQTRAEQFF
few,14,TRBV12-3/TRBV12-4,TRBJ2-6,.,TGTGCCAGTACATGGAGCTCTGGGGCCAACGTCCTGACTTTC,CASTWSSGANVLTF
.,18,TRBV28,TRBJ2-7,TRBD2,TGTGCCAGCAGTCCGCCGGGACTAGCGGGAGGGCCCGTGGACGAGCAGTACTTC,CASSPPGLAGGPVDEQYF
.,17,TRBV5-1,TRBJ2-1,TRBD2,TGCGCCAGCAGCACCCGGACTAGCGGAGCCCGTGGGGATGAGCAGTTCTTC,CASSTRTSGARGDEQFF
few,14,TRBV10-2,TRBJ2-2,.,TGCGCCAGCAGTTTCGAGGGGCAATACGGGGAGCTGTTTTTT,CASSFEGQYGELFF
.,15,TRBV12-3/TRBV12-4,TRBJ1-3,.,TGTGCCAGCAGTTTCCCCGGGACATTAGGAAACACCATATATTTT,CASSFPGTLGNTIYF
many,13,TRBV5-1,TRBJ2-3,.,TGCGCCTCCCAGGAGGGGGGCACAGATACGCAGTATTTT,CASQEGGTDTQYF
few,11,TRBV20-1,TRBJ2-3,TRBD2,TGCAGTGCTCAAACTCCGGGACTAGCGTATTTT,CSAQTPGLAYF
.,18,TRBV28,TRBJ2-3,TRBD2,TGTGCCTGCTGTTTATCCGGGACTAGACCTATTAGCACAGATACGCAGTATTTT,CACCLSGTRPISTDTQYF
.,17,TRBV5-1,TRBJ2-5,TRBD2,TGCGCCAGCAAGCCGGGACTAGCGGGTCCCTCGGGAGAGACCCAGTACTTC,CASKPGLAGPSGETQYF
few,13,TRBV11-2,TRBJ2-2,.,TGTGCCACCTACAGGGGGGGCACCGGGGAGCTGTTTTTT,CATYRGGTGELFF